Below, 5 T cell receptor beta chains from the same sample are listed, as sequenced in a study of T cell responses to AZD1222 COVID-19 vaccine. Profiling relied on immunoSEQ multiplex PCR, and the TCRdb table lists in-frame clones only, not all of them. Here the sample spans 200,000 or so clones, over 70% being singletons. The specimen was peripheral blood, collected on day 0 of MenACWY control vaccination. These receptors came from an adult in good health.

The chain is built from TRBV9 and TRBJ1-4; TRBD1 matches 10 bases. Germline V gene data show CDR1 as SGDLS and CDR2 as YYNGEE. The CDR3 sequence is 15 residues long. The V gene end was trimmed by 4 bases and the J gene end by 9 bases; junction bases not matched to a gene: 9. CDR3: CASSYRGTGDQKLFF. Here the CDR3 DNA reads TGTGCCAGCAGCTACCGGGGGACAGGGGATCAAAAACTGTTTTTT.

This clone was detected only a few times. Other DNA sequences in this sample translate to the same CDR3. The CDR3 DNA follows: TGTGCCAGCAGCTTAGCCTCCGGGACAGGGAATAATTCACCCCTCCACTTT. Its translation: CASSLASGTGNNSPLHF. The chain combines TRBV7-8 with TRBJ1-6; TRBD1 agrees at 9 bases. Per the germline V gene, CDR1 is SGHVS and CDR2 is FQNEAQ. CDR3 length: 17 amino acids. V was clipped by 0 bases and J by 5 bases; unmatched bases: 5.

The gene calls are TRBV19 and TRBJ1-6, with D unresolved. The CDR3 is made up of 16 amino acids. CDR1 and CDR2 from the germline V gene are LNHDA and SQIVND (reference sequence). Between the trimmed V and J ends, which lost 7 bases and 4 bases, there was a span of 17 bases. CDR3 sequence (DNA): TGTGCCAGTAATGGGCAACCGGGCGCTTATAATTCACCCCTCCACTTT. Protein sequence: CASNGQPGAYNSPLHF. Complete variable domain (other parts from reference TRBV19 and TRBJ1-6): DGGITQSPKYLFRKEGQNVTLSCEQNLNHDAMYWYRQDPGQGLRLIYYSQIVNDFQKGDIAEGYSVSREKKESFPLTVTSAQKNPTAFYLCASNGQPGAYNSPLHFGNGTRLTVT.

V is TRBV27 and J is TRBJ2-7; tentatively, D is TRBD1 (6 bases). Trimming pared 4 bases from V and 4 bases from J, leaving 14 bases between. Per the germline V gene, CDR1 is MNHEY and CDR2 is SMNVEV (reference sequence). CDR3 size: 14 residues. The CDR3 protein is CASSSVQGIYEQYF. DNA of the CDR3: TGTGCCAGCAGTTCAGTCCAGGGGATTTACGAGCAGTACTTC.

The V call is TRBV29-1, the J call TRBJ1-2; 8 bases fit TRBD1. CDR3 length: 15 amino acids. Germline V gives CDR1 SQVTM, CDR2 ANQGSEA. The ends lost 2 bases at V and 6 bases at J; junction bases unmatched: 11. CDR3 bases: TGCAGCGTTGAAAAAAGACATACAGGGGGGGATGGCTACACCTTC. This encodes CSVEKRHTGGDGYTF.